This TCR beta chain was retrieved from a study of follicular helper T cells after annual influenza vaccination. Time point defined: 2015-2016 season, 7 days after influenza vaccination. Community-dwelling subjects without influenza vaccination in the prior 6 months were enrolled. This CDR3 contains 13 residues. Germline trimming cut 5 bases from V and 4 bases from J; bases unmatched to any gene: 3. Per the germline V gene, CDR1 is SNHLY and CDR2 is FYNNEI. Method: immunoSEQ multiplex PCR; TCRdb's copy keeps in-frame clones and lacks some. The data show about 10,000 clones, roughly 80% seen once. The sample in question was CXCR5+ CD38- circulating T follicular helper cells from blood, obtained 7 days after influenza vaccination. The subset: circulating Tfh, non-naive CD4+CXCR5+PD-1+ (ICOS+CD38+ or ICOS-CD38-). This chain connects TRBV2 to TRBJ1-1, with 8 bases that match TRBD1. The clonotype comes from an adult who received the influenza vaccine. The CDR3 loop is CASSSDRGTEAFF. Here the CDR3 DNA reads TGTGCCAGCAGTTCTGACAGGGGCACTGAAGCTTTCTTT.